This paragraph covers one T cell receptor beta chain sequence. The target of this receptor is not known. It has no much larger one-base neighbor in the sample; base qualities were not kept. Receptor amplification or capture employed the immunoSEQ multiplex PCR assay. In its TCRdb copy, this immuneACCESS table keeps in-frame sequences only and misses some clones. Where compared with another copy, unresolved V genes explain less than half of these, and the others have no known cause. The sample profile shows under 85,000 clones; roughly 90% of them were found once. Clones ranked in the top ten supply 5% to 6.5% of the sample. The CDR3 goes from the cysteine to the phenylalanine over 17 residues. Only the CDR3 region is kept as DNA, spanning 51 bases read in frame from base 1. The germline V gene supplies CDR1 SGHRS and CDR2 YFSETQ. V is clipped by 0 bases and J by 0 bases, and the sequence between their germline boundaries is 10 bases long.

This sample was taken from a study of control samples from healthy donors and cancer patients (dated by TCRdb to about 2020). This chain is built from TRBV5-1 and TRBJ2-6; the D gene lacks a confident call. The origin of this receptor is a man between 60 and 75 years old with colorectal cancer. Source material: PBMCs. The nucleotide sequence is TGCGCCAGCAGCTTGGTAGGGCAGCCCTCTGGGGCCAACGTCCTGACTTTC. Translated, it gives CASSLVGQPSGANVLTF.